The clone carrying this T cell receptor (beta chain) occurred a few times. Its antigen is as yet unknown. Each CDR3 protein is one row after TCRdb ran MiXCR on the 5' RACE reads. Of a few hundred thousand distinct CDR3 sequences listed, 6.9% are singletons. This sample was taken from a study of T cells after yellow fever vaccination. Study conclusions and caveats: Reappearance after the booster was seen for most primary-vaccination clones, at 95% to 97% CD4 and 75% to 90% CD8.

The ends lost 1 base at V and 1 base at J; junction bases unmatched: 5. Germline CDR1 SQVTM, CDR2 ANQGSEA. This CDR3 comprises 15 residues. The sequences come from CD4+ T cells sorted from PBMCs, collected 15 days after the yellow fever booster vaccination. J is TRBJ2-3 and V is TRBV29-1; the match to TRBD2 covers 7 bases. The TCR comes from a young man who received the YFV17D yellow fever vaccine. This CDR3 reads CSVEGSLAGTDTQYF. Here the CDR3 DNA reads TGCAGCGTTGAAGGCTCCCTAGCGGGCACAGATACGCAGTATTTT.